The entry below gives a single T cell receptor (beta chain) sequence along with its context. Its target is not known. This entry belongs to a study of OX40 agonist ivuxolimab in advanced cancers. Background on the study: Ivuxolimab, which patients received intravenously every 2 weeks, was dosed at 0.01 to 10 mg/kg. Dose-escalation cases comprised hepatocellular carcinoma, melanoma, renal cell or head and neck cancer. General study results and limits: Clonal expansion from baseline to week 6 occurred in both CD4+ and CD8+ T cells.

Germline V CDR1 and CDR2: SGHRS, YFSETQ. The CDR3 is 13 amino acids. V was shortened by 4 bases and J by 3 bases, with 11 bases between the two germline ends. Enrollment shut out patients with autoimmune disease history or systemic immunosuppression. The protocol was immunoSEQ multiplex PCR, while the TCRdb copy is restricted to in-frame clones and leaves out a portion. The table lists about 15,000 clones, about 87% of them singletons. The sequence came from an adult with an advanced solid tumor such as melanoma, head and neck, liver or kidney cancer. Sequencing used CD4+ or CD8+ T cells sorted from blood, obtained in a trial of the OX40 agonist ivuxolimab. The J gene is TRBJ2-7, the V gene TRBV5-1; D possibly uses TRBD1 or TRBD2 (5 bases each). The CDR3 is CASSEGSGYEQYF. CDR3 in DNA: TGCGCCAGCAGCGAGGGGTCGGGCTACGAGCAGTACTTC.